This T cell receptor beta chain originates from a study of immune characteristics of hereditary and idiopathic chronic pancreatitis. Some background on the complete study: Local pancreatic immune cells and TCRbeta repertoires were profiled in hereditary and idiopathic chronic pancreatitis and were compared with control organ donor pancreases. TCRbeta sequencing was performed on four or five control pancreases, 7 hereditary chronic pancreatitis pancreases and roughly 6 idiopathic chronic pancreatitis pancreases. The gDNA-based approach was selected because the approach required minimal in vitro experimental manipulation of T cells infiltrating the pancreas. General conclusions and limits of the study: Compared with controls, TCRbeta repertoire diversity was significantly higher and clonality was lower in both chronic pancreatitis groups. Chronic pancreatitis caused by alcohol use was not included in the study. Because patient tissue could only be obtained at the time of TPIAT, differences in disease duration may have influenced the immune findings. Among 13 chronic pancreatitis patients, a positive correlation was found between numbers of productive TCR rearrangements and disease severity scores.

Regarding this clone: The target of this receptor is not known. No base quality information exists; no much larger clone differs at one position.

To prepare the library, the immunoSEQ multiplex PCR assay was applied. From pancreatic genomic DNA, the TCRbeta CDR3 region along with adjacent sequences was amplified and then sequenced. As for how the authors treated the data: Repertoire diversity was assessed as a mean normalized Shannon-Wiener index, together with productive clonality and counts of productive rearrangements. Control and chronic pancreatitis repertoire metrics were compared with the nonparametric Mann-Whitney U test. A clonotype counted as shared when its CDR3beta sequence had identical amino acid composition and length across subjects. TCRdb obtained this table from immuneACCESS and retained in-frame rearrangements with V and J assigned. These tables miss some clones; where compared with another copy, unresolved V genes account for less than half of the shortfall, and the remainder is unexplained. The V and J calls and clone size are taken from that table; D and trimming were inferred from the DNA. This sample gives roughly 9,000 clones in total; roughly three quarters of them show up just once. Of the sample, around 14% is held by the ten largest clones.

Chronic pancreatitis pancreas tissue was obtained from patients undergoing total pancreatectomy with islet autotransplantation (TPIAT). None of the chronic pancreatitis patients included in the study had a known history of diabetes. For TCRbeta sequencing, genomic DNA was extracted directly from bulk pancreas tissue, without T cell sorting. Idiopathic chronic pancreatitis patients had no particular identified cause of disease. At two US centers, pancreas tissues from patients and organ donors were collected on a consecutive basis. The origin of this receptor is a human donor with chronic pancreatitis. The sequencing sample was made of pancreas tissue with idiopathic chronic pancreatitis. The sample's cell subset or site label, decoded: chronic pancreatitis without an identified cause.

The bases read TGTGCCAGTAGTATAGGCGACAGGGAGACCTACGAGCAGTACTTC. This sequence encodes CASSIGDRETYEQYF. This sequence uses TRBV19 and TRBJ2-7, with 7 middle bases fitting TRBD1. Based on the germline V gene (reference sequence), the CDR1 and CDR2 sequences are LNHDA and SQIVND. V loses 1 base at its end and J loses 2 bases; junction bases beyond the gene matches: 5. From cysteine to phenylalanine, the CDR3 is 15 amino acids long. The entry retains the CDR3 DNA only, 45 bases that are in frame from base 1. Where the CDR3 stops, the reference TRBV19 and TRBJ2-7 genes take over; the full variable domain is DGGITQSPKYLFRKEGQNVTLSCEQNLNHDAMYWYRQDPGQGLRLIYYSQIVNDFQKGDIAEGYSVSREKKESFPLTVTSAQKNPTAFYLCASSIGDRETYEQYFGPGTRLTVT.